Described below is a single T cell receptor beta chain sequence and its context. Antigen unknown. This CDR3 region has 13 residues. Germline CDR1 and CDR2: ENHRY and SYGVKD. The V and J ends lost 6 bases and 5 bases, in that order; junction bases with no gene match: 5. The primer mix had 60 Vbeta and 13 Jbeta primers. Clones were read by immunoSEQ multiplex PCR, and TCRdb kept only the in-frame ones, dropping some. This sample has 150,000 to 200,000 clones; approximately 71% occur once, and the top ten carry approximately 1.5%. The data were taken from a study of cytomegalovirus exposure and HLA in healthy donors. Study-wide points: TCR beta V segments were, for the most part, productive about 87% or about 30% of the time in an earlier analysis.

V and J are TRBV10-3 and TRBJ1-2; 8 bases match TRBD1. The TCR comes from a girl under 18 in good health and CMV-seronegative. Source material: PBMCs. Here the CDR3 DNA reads TGTGCCATCAGCCCGGACAGGGATTATGGCTACACCTTC. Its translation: CAISPDRDYGYTF.